Below are 23 T cell receptor beta chains sequenced from a single sample in a study of T cell responses to AZD1222 COVID-19 vaccine. This table comes from immunoSEQ multiplex PCR, and its TCRdb copy is limited to in-frame clones, with some not included. Of about 96,000 clones detected, roughly 90% appear once; the ten largest clones hold under 30%. The input for sequencing was peripheral blood, taken on day 0 of AZD1222 vaccination. Source of these receptors: an adult in good health.

This rearrangement joins TRBV2 to TRBJ2-7; D call uncertain. There are 11 residues in the CDR3. Looked up from germline, CDR1 is SNHLY and CDR2 is FYNNEI. The germline V and J ends were trimmed by 3 bases and 2 bases, with 2 bases remaining between them. Written as DNA, the CDR3 is TGTGCCAGCAGTGAGGCCTACGAGCAGTACTTC. Translation: CASSEAYEQYF.

This chain connects TRBV14 to TRBJ2-2, with D unresolved. V was trimmed by 1 base and J by 0 bases, leaving 9 bases between them. The germline V gene encodes CDR1 SGHDN and CDR2 FVKESK. The CDR3 length is 16 residues. CDR3 loop: CASSQVFQTNTGELFF. Here the CDR3 DNA reads TGTGCCAGCAGCCAAGTATTCCAGACGAACACCGGGGAGCTGTTTTTT.

The chain couples TRBV6-6 to TRBJ1-2; 7 nucleotides agree with TRBD1. The CDR3 covers 14 residues. Germline V CDR1 and CDR2: MNHNY, SVGAGI (reference sequence). J was trimmed by 2 bases and V by 5 bases; bases with no gene match: 5. This CDR3 reads CASSTGTANYGYTF. The CDR3 bases are TGTGCCAGCAGTACCGGGACAGCCAACTATGGCTACACCTTC.

This chain joins TRBV7-2 and TRBJ1-4, with D unclear. V lost 6 bases and J 10 bases, leaving 21 bases between the germline ends. The V gene's germline CDR1 is SGHTA and CDR2 FQGNSA. The CDR3 loop spans 15 amino acids. The DNA for the CDR3 is TGTGCCAGCAGTCAAGACGGGTCATCCCCCGGAAAACTGTTTTTT. Amino acids: CASSQDGSSPGKLFF.

V is TRBV29-1 and J is TRBJ2-7; D gene uncertain. This CDR3 region has 16 residues. Trimming left V 4 bases short and J 0 bases short, with 19 bases between. The germline V gene has CDR1 SQVTM and CDR2 ANQGSEA. Written as DNA, the CDR3 is TGCAGCGTTGGTGACGGCGGTAGGGATTTCTCCTACGAGCAGTACTTC. Protein sequence: CSVGDGGRDFSYEQYF.

This chain connects TRBV2 to TRBJ2-2; 7 bases match TRBD2. J lost 2 bases, V lost 5 bases, and 2 bases had no gene match. The CDR3 length is 14 residues. Germline lookup yields CDR1 SNHLY and CDR2 FYNNEI. The CDR3 nucleotides read TGTGCCAGCAGTCGGGGGGATAACACCGGGGAGCTGTTTTTT. It specifies CASSRGDNTGELFF.

The chain combines TRBV25-1 with TRBJ2-3; D gene ambiguous. V gave up 4 bases and J gave up 0 bases, with 2 bases separating them. Germline V gene lookup returns CDR1 MGHDK and CDR2 SYGVNS. The CDR3 loop spans 12 amino acids. In DNA, the CDR3 is TGTGCCAGCAGTGGTAGCACAGATACGCAGTATTTT. Translating gives CASSGSTDTQYF. Full variable domain (rest looked up from reference TRBV25-1 and TRBJ2-3): EADIYQTPRYLVIGTGKKITLECSQTMGHDKMYWYQQDPGMELHLIHYSYGVNSTEKGDLSSESTVSRIRTEHFPLTLESARPSHTSQYLCASSGSTDTQYFGPGTRLTVL.

The rearrangement joins TRBV27 to TRBJ2-2, with D possibly matching TRBD1 (6 bases). The length of the CDR3 is 13 residues. CDR1 and CDR2 (germline): MNHEY, SMNVEV (reference sequence). V was shortened by 10 bases and J by 3 bases, with 12 bases between the two germline ends. For the CDR3, the DNA is TGTGCCACTGGGGGCGCGGACACCGGGGAGCTGTTTTTT. It translates to CATGGADTGELFF.

The chain links TRBV4-2 to TRBJ2-1; D perhaps matches TRBD2 (6 bases). Trimming removed 1 base from V and 0 bases from J, with 19 bases in between. Germline CDR1 reads LGHNA; CDR2 reads YNFKEQ. The length of the CDR3 is 19 residues. The chain's CDR3 is CASSQGDSLGRSSYNEQFF. The CDR3 DNA follows: TGTGCCAGCAGCCAAGGGGACTCGCTGGGAAGGAGCTCCTACAATGAGCAGTTCTTC.

The chain has TRBV3-1 (or the pseudogene TRBV3-2) and TRBJ1-3; D gene ambiguous. The CDR3 has 13 residues. The V end lost 4 bases, the J end lost 3 bases, and 7 bases lay between the germline ends. Germline CDR1 is LGHDT and CDR2 is YNNKEL (reference sequence). CDR3 sequence (DNA): TGTGCCAGCAGCCTTACGTTTGGAAACACCATATATTTT. Amino acids: CASSLTFGNTIYF.

The chain is built from TRBV28 and TRBJ2-6; D is unresolved. The germline V gene has CDR1 MDHEN and CDR2 SYDVKM. The CDR3 has 16 amino acids. Trimming shortened V by 4 bases and J by 0 bases, and 10 bases separated the two germline ends. The CDR3 protein is CASSSPVISGANVLTF. The CDR3 region has the DNA TGTGCCAGCAGTTCGCCGGTAATCTCTGGGGCCAACGTCCTGACTTTC.

This clone was detected only once. The chain uses TRBV28 and TRBJ2-7, with D perhaps matching TRBD1 or TRBD2 (5 bases each). V dropped 11 bases and J dropped 2 bases, with 16 bases sitting between them. This CDR3 has 13 residues. CDR1 MDHEN and CDR2 SYDVKM come from the germline V gene. This CDR3 reads CASGTQPAYEQYF. In DNA form, the CDR3 reads TGTGCCTCCGGGACGCAGCCGGCCTACGAGCAGTACTTC.

This chain links TRBV2 with TRBJ2-7, with D unresolved. Germline CDR1 and CDR2: SNHLY and FYNNEI. The ends were cut back, 2 bases at V and 0 bases at J, with 5 bases in the middle. The CDR3 runs to 13 residues. The CDR3 loop is CASSEPRSYEQYF. The CDR3 coding sequence is TGTGCCAGCAGTGAACCCCGCTCCTACGAGCAGTACTTC.

This clone has just one count. As DNA, the CDR3 is TGTGCCAGCAGCCTTAAACTAGCGGGAGTTTCATACGAGCAGTACTTC. This translates into CASSLKLAGVSYEQYF. The rearrangement joins TRBV13 to TRBJ2-7, with 11 bases lining up with TRBD2. The CDR3 is 16 residues long. V trimming: 5 bases; J trimming: 4 bases; junction bases outside the gene matches: 10. Germline values: CDR1 PRHDT, CDR2 FYEKMQ (reference sequence). The full variable domain, completed using reference TRBV13 and TRBJ2-7, is AAGVIQSPRHLIKEKRETATLKCYPIPRHDTVYWYQQGPGQDPQFLISFYEKMQSDKGSIPDRFSAQQFSDYHSELNMSSLELGDSALYFCASSLKLAGVSYEQYFGPGTRLTVT.

The chain uses TRBV6-6 and TRBJ1-1; D uncertain. Per the germline V gene, CDR1 is MNHNY and CDR2 is SVGAGI (reference sequence). V was shortened by 2 bases and J by 4 bases, with 8 bases between the two germline ends. This CDR3 is 13 amino acids long. DNA for the CDR3: TGTGCCAGCAGTTACAACGTGGGCACTGAAGCTTTCTTT. This codes for CASSYNVGTEAFF.

This clone was observed a few times. The genes are TRBV28 and TRBJ1-5; D ambiguous. Deletions cut 6 bases from V and 0 bases from J, with 15 bases between. Germline values: CDR1 MDHEN, CDR2 SYDVKM. This CDR3 has 16 amino acids. The DNA of the CDR3 is TGTGCCAGCAGACCCCGGGCCGGAGGTAGCAATCAGCCCCAGCATTTT. The encoded protein is CASRPRAGGSNQPQHF.

J is TRBJ1-6 and V is TRBV4-2; D is ambiguous. The CDR3 totals 14 residues. Germline CDR1 and CDR2: LGHNA and YNFKEQ. V was cut by 0 bases and J by 7 bases, with 7 bases left in between. The CDR3 protein is CASSQELGNSPLHF. CDR3 DNA: TGTGCCAGCAGCCAAGAGTTGGGCAATTCACCCCTCCACTTT.

V gene TRBV2 combines with J gene TRBJ2-7; the match to TRBD2 covers 11 bases. CDR3 size: 15 residues. V was clipped by 6 bases and J by 2 bases; unmatched bases: 6. CDR1 is SNHLY, CDR2 FYNNEI, per germline. The CDR3 sequence: CASRPSGLAAYEQYF. CDR3 sequence (DNA): TGTGCCAGCAGGCCTTCGGGACTAGCGGCCTACGAGCAGTACTTC. Full variable domain (remainder filled in from reference TRBV2 and TRBJ2-7): EPEVTQTPSHQVTQMGQEVILRCVPISNHLYFYWYRQILGQKVEFLVSFYNNEISEKSEIFDDQFSVERPDGSNFTLKIRSTKLEDSAMYFCASRPSGLAAYEQYFGPGTRLTVT.

This chain connects TRBV6-1 to TRBJ1-3; tentatively, D is TRBD1 (6 bases). The CDR3 covers 20 residues. The V gene lost 0 bases and the J gene lost 4 bases, with 25 bases spanning the gap. Looked up from germline, CDR1 is MNHNS and CDR2 is SASEGT. CDR3 nucleotides: TGTGCCAGCAGTGAAGCTACTACTAGGACAGCCTTCCCCCGAGGAAACACCATATATTTT. It encodes CASSEATTRTAFPRGNTIYF.

This clone is a singleton in its sample. The chain is built from TRBV27 and TRBJ2-1; the D is unclear. The germline CDR1 and CDR2 sequences are MNHEY and SMNVEV (reference sequence). The CDR3 runs 13 residues. Trimming cost V 8 bases and J 6 bases, with 14 bases left between them. The CDR3 spells CASHLSLGNEQFF. CDR3 DNA sequence: TGTGCCAGCCACCTCAGCCTGGGCAATGAGCAGTTCTTC.

This chain links TRBV6-2 or TRBV6-3 with TRBJ2-7; no definite D call. The CDR3 extends over 12 amino acids. CDR1 MNHEY and CDR2 SVGEGT come from the germline V gene. The V and J ends lost 4 bases and 4 bases respectively, with 8 bases between them. The CDR3 sequence is CASSSGGYEQYF. The CDR3 coding sequence is TGTGCCAGCAGTTCGGGCGGATACGAGCAGTACTTC.

The rearrangement joins TRBV7-2 to TRBJ2-7; 8 nucleotides line up with TRBD2. The V gene's germline CDR1 is SGHTA and CDR2 FQGNSA. The V segment lost 5 bases and the J segment 6 bases; nucleotides outside the gene matches: 12. CDR3 length: 15 amino acids. The CDR3 is CASSPGVAGPSEQYF. CDR3 nucleotides: TGTGCCAGCAGCCCCGGGGTAGCGGGACCCTCCGAGCAGTACTTC.

The V call is TRBV4-1, the J call TRBJ2-5; D not certain. Per germline, CDR1 MGHRA and CDR2 YSYEKL. V was pared by 0 bases and J by 1 base, with 12 bases between. The CDR3 covers 16 residues. The CDR3 nucleotides are TGCGCCAGCAGCCAAGAGAAGACACGCGGCCAAGAGACCCAGTACTTC. Translated, it gives CASSQEKTRGQETQYF.